These 28 T cell receptor beta chains share one sample of origin, sequenced in a study of T cell changes during pregnancy in multiple sclerosis. TCRdb's table, derived via immunoSEQ multiplex PCR, lists solely in-frame clones and lacks some. This sample has 40,000 to 55,000 clones; roughly 92% occur once, and the top ten carry about 0.37%. The specimen was CD4+ T cells from peripheral blood mononuclear cells, collected before pregnancy. These receptors were obtained from a female donor with multiple sclerosis, enrolled in a pregnancy study.

Only one count was recorded for this clone. The V gene is TRBV27, the J gene TRBJ2-1; 8 bases are a match to TRBD2. J lost 0 bases, V lost 4 bases, and 14 bases had no gene match. Germline values: CDR1 MNHEY, CDR2 SMNVEV (reference sequence). The CDR3 is 19 amino acids. CDR3 coding DNA: TGTGCCAGCAGTTCCACCTCGACTAGCGCCCGGAGCTCCTACAATGAGCAGTTCTTC. Translation: CASSSTSTSARSSYNEQFF.

The rearrangement links TRBV5-6 to TRBJ1-5; weak D call: TRBD1 (6 bases). Germline V gene lookup returns CDR1 SGHDT and CDR2 YYEEEE. With 1 base removed from V and 0 bases from J, the gap between germline ends came to 11 bases. The CDR3 covers 16 residues. CDR3 DNA: TGTGCCAGCAGCTTGAGGGGGGGCTATAGCAATCAGCCCCAGCATTTT. Protein sequence: CASSLRGGYSNQPQHF.

This clone was picked up a small number of times. CDR3 sequence (DNA): TGTGCCAGCAGTATAGGGACAGGGGGCTACAATGAGCAGTTCTTC. Translating it yields CASSIGTGGYNEQFF. The V and J genes are TRBV11-3 and TRBJ2-1, with 11 bases matching TRBD1. Germline V CDR1 and CDR2: SGHNT, YENEEA. Losses at the gene ends were 6 bases for V and 3 bases for J; bases not matched to a gene: 4. This CDR3 contains 15 residues.

The chain couples TRBV7-8 to TRBJ2-1, with 12 nucleotides matching TRBD2. Germline V gene data show CDR1 as SGHVS and CDR2 as FQNEAQ. V was pared by 7 bases and J by 4 bases, with 8 bases of the junction left unmatched. CDR3 length equals 16 residues. The DNA for the CDR3 is TGTGCCAGCATACTAGCGGGAGGTGTCCCTTACAATGAGCAGTTCTTC. As protein: CASILAGGVPYNEQFF.

The chain combines TRBV10-1 with TRBJ2-1; D might be TRBD2 (5 bases). The CDR3 runs to 15 residues. V lost 3 bases, J lost 0 bases, and 9 bases lay in between. Germline CDR1 WNHNN, CDR2 SYGVQD (reference sequence). The CDR3: CASSDLAGSYNEQFF. For the CDR3, the DNA is TGCGCCAGCAGTGATCTAGCCGGCTCCTACAATGAGCAGTTCTTC.

The chain has TRBV5-5 and TRBJ1-2; perhaps TRBD1 as D (5 bases). Trimming took off 7 bases at V and 0 bases at J, with 19 bases between the two ends. Germline V gives CDR1 SGHKS, CDR2 YYEKEE (reference sequence). This CDR3 is built from 16 residues. The CDR3 reads CASPHWGGSPNYGYTF. The DNA of the CDR3 is TGTGCCAGCCCCCATTGGGGGGGTAGCCCTAACTATGGCTACACCTTC.

The rearrangement uses TRBV7-2 and TRBJ2-5; weak D call: TRBD1 (6 bases). Trimming shortened V by 5 bases and J by 2 bases, and 15 bases separated the two germline ends. There are 15 residues in the CDR3. Germline V lookup: CDR1 SGHTA, CDR2 FQGNSA. CDR3 coding DNA: TGTGCCAGCAGCGTGGGGCAGGGGCGGCAAGAGACCCAGTACTTC. Protein: CASSVGQGRQETQYF.

J is TRBJ1-1 and V is TRBV5-1, with a possible D match to TRBD1 (5 bases). Between the trimmed V and J ends, which lost 0 bases and 5 bases, there was a span of 14 bases. The CDR3 length is 15 residues. Germline CDR1 and CDR2: SGHRS and YFSETQ. CDR3 DNA sequence: TGCGCCAGCAGCTTGGATCTGGGGGGGAGGACTGAAGCTTTCTTT. Amino acid sequence: CASSLDLGGRTEAFF.

The chain links TRBV7-9 to TRBJ1-2; no clear D. Germline-derived CDR1 and CDR2 are SEHNR and FQNEAQ (reference sequence). Trimming pared 5 bases from V and 3 bases from J, leaving 13 bases between. The CDR3 runs to 14 residues. The CDR3, as DNA: TGTGCCAGCAGCAGACCAACAGATGACTATGGCTACACCTTC. This translates into CASSRPTDDYGYTF.

V usage is TRBV19 and J usage is TRBJ2-7, with TRBD1 identical over 11 bases. The CDR3 extends over 14 amino acids. After removal of 5 bases from V and 9 bases from J, the junction contained 9 bases not matched to a gene. CDR1 is LNHDA, CDR2 SQIVND, per germline (reference sequence). The CDR3 region is CASSPGQGAKVQYF. The CDR3 DNA is TGTGCCAGTAGTCCCGGACAGGGGGCGAAGGTGCAGTACTTC. Full variable domain (rest looked up from reference TRBV19 and TRBJ2-7): DGGITQSPKYLFRKEGQNVTLSCEQNLNHDAMYWYRQDPGQGLRLIYYSQIVNDFQKGDIAEGYSVSREKKESFPLTVTSAQKNPTAFYLCASSPGQGAKVQYFGPGTRLTVT.

The chain carries TRBV6-6 and TRBJ1-4, with D possibly matching TRBD1 (5 bases). CDR3 length: 12 amino acids. Trimming removed 8 bases at V and 5 bases at J, with 9 bases between. Per germline, CDR1 MNHNY and CDR2 SVGAGI (reference sequence). CDR3 loop: CASRRGNEKLFF. The CDR3 DNA reads as TGTGCCAGCCGCCGGGGGAATGAAAAACTGTTTTTT.

V is TRBV7-2 and J is TRBJ2-7, with D maybe TRBD1 (5 bases). Deletions cut 6 bases from V and 5 bases from J, with 14 bases between. The CDR3 is 13 amino acids. Germline CDR1 and CDR2: SGHTA and FQGNSA. The CDR3 here is CASRTGASNEQYF. As DNA, the CDR3 is TGTGCCAGCAGGACTGGGGCTAGTAACGAGCAGTACTTC.

The chain carries TRBV5-1 and TRBJ1-1; 9 nucleotides line up with TRBD1. V shed 4 bases and J 1 base; nucleotides not matched to a gene: 8. The CDR3 consists of 16 residues. The V gene's germline CDR1 is SGHRS and CDR2 YFSETQ. The CDR3: CASSQKGGQGNTEAFF. As DNA, the CDR3 is TGCGCCAGCAGCCAAAAGGGGGGACAGGGGAACACTGAAGCTTTCTTT.

This clone was counted a single time. The V gene is TRBV10-3, the J gene TRBJ2-7; D might be TRBD2 (5 bases). CDR3 length: 16 amino acids. Trimming removed 0 bases from V and 2 bases from J, with 14 bases in between. Germline V lookup: CDR1 ENHRY, CDR2 SYGVKD. Here the CDR3 DNA reads TGTGCCATCAGTGAGTCAGCGGTGGCGCACACCTACGAGCAGTACTTC. Its translation: CAISESAVAHTYEQYF.

The CDR3 sequence is CASSDGQGVMETQYF. The CDR3 coding sequence is TGCGCCAGCAGTGATGGACAGGGTGTAATGGAGACCCAGTACTTC. The chain has TRBV10-2 and TRBJ2-5; 8 bases map to TRBD1. The CDR3 sequence is 15 residues long. The J segment lost 5 bases and the V segment lost 3 bases, leaving 8 bases of the junction unmatched. Germline CDR1 WSHSY, CDR2 SAAADI.

The chain employs TRBV27 and TRBJ1-1; 8 bases line up with TRBD1. Germline CDR1 reads MNHEY; CDR2 reads SMNVEV (reference sequence). This CDR3 has 15 amino acids. Losses at the gene ends were 5 bases for V and 3 bases for J; bases not matched to a gene: 8. Here the CDR3 reads CASSPLQGGDTEAFF. The DNA of the CDR3 is TGTGCCAGCAGTCCGCTACAGGGGGGGGACACTGAAGCTTTCTTT.

The rearrangement uses TRBV11-2 and TRBJ1-2; D possibly corresponds to TRBD1 (6 bases). Germline CDR1 is SGHAT and CDR2 is FQNNGV. V lost 5 bases and J lost 0, with 10 bases in between. There are 14 residues in the CDR3. The CDR3 spells CASSQDSSNYGYTF. DNA for the CDR3: TGTGCCAGCAGCCAGGACAGCTCTAACTATGGCTACACCTTC.

The chain carries TRBV18 and TRBJ1-4; 9 positions agree with TRBD1. Per germline, CDR1 KGHSH and CDR2 LQKENI. V lost 3 bases, J lost 2 bases, and 1 base stayed unmatched. This CDR3 is 15 amino acids long. DNA for the CDR3: TGTGCCAGCTCACCGGACAGGGGTACTAATGAAAAACTGTTTTTT. This encodes CASSPDRGTNEKLFF. The full variable domain, rest sourced from reference TRBV18 and TRBJ1-4, is NAGVMQNPRHLVRRRGQEARLRCSPMKGHSHVYWYRQLPEEGLKFMVYLQKENIIDESGMPKERFSAEFPKEGPSILRIQQVVRGDSAAYFCASSPDRGTNEKLFFGSGTQLSVL.

For the CDR3, the DNA is TGTGCCAGTAGACTAGCGGGAGATGGGACCGGGGAGCTGTTTTTT. Protein sequence: CASRLAGDGTGELFF. The chain is built from TRBV19 and TRBJ2-2, with TRBD2 matching 11 bases. V dropped 6 bases and J dropped 5; count of bases not matched to a gene: 5. Germline CDR1 reads LNHDA; CDR2 reads SQIVND (reference sequence). This CDR3 has 15 residues.

V is TRBV19 and J is TRBJ1-1, with D unclear. The germline V and J ends were trimmed by 4 bases and 0 bases, with 15 bases remaining between them. The length of the CDR3 is 16 residues. Germline V CDR1 and CDR2: LNHDA, SQIVND (reference sequence). CDR3 bases: TGTGCCAGTAGTACGGTAGAGGCCACGATGAACACTGAAGCTTTCTTT. It yields the protein CASSTVEATMNTEAFF.

The chain recombines TRBV5-4 with TRBJ2-1; 13 nucleotides match TRBD2. From germline, CDR1 is SGHNT and CDR2 YYREEE (reference sequence). J lost 5 bases, V lost 6 bases, and 5 bases had no gene match. This CDR3 has 15 residues. CDR3 nucleotide sequence: TGTGCCAGCAACTTAGGACTAGCGGGAGACAATGAGCAGTTCTTC. Its translation: CASNLGLAGDNEQFF.

The V call is TRBV7-9, the J call TRBJ1-2; 10 nucleotides agree with TRBD1. The ends lost 4 bases at V and 4 bases at J; junction bases unmatched: 6. In germline, CDR1 is SEHNR, CDR2 FQNEAQ (reference sequence). The CDR3 is 15 residues long. This CDR3 reads CASSSTDRGAYGYTF. CDR3 bases: TGTGCCAGCAGCTCAACGGACAGGGGGGCCTATGGCTACACCTTC.

The gene calls are TRBV5-1 and TRBJ2-7; 9 nucleotides line up with TRBD1. Germline CDR1 reads SGHRS; CDR2 reads YFSETQ. This CDR3 region has 14 residues. With V trimmed by 4 bases and J by 3 bases, 5 bases remained unmatched. The CDR3 coding sequence is TGCGCCAGCAGCCCCGGGACAGGGTACTACGAGCAGTACTTC. Protein sequence: CASSPGTGYYEQYF.

The count of this clone is one. The chain combines TRBV9 with TRBJ1-3; D is perhaps TRBD1 (5 bases). Germline values: CDR1 SGDLS, CDR2 YYNGEE. Deletions cut 1 base from V and 5 bases from J, with 7 bases between. This CDR3 spans 13 amino acids. In DNA form, the CDR3 reads TGTGCCAGCAGCGTACAGGGCAGAAACACCATATATTTT. Protein: CASSVQGRNTIYF.

Regarding this clone: This CDR3 is also generated by other DNA sequences in the sample. The V gene is TRBV5-1, the J gene TRBJ2-7; unclear D gene. Germline-derived CDR1 and CDR2 are SGHRS and YFSETQ. This CDR3 is built from 11 residues. Trimming pared 4 bases from V and 3 bases from J, leaving 5 bases between. The CDR3 spells CASSLNYEQYF. DNA for the CDR3: TGCGCCAGCAGCCTAAACTACGAGCAGTACTTC.

V usage is TRBV5-4 and J usage is TRBJ2-5, with D possibly matching TRBD1 (6 bases). The V gene lost 2 bases and the J gene lost 2 bases, with 13 bases spanning the gap. Looked up from germline, CDR1 is SGHNT and CDR2 is YYREEE (reference sequence). CDR3 size: 15 residues. The DNA of the CDR3 is TGTGCCAGCAGCTTTACCGGGACACTTCAAGAGACCCAGTACTTC. It codes for CASSFTGTLQETQYF. The full variable domain, completed using reference TRBV5-4 and TRBJ2-5, is ETGVTQSPTHLIKTRGQQVTLRCSSQSGHNTVSWYQQALGQGPQFIFQYYREEENGRGNFPPRFSGLQFPNYSSELNVNALELDDSALYLCASSFTGTLQETQYFGPGTRLLVL.

This clone was recorded once. V usage is TRBV27 and J usage is TRBJ2-1; 10 bases map to TRBD2. The length of the CDR3 is 15 residues. The J segment lost 8 bases and the V segment lost 6 bases, leaving 10 bases of the junction unmatched. Germline CDR1 MNHEY, CDR2 SMNVEV (reference sequence). The CDR3 nucleotides are TGTGCCAGCAGCCCGACTAGCGGGCCCCTCGATGAGCAGTTCTTC. Protein product: CASSPTSGPLDEQFF.

V and J are TRBV7-2 and TRBJ1-1, with 8 bases identical to TRBD1. This CDR3 spans 15 amino acids. V lost 3 bases to trimming and J lost 2 bases; unmatched junction nucleotides: 5. Germline CDR1 reads SGHTA; CDR2 reads FQGNSA. The CDR3 loop reads CASSLGGTGNTEAFF. The CDR3 coding sequence is TGTGCCAGCAGCTTGGGGGGGACAGGTAACACTGAAGCTTTCTTT. The full variable domain, completed using reference TRBV7-2 and TRBJ1-1, is GAGVSQSPSNKVTEKGKDVELRCDPISGHTALYWYRQSLGQGLEFLIYFQGNSAPDKSGLPSDRFSAERTGGSVSTLTIQRTQQEDSAVYLCASSLGGTGNTEAFFGQGTRLTVV.